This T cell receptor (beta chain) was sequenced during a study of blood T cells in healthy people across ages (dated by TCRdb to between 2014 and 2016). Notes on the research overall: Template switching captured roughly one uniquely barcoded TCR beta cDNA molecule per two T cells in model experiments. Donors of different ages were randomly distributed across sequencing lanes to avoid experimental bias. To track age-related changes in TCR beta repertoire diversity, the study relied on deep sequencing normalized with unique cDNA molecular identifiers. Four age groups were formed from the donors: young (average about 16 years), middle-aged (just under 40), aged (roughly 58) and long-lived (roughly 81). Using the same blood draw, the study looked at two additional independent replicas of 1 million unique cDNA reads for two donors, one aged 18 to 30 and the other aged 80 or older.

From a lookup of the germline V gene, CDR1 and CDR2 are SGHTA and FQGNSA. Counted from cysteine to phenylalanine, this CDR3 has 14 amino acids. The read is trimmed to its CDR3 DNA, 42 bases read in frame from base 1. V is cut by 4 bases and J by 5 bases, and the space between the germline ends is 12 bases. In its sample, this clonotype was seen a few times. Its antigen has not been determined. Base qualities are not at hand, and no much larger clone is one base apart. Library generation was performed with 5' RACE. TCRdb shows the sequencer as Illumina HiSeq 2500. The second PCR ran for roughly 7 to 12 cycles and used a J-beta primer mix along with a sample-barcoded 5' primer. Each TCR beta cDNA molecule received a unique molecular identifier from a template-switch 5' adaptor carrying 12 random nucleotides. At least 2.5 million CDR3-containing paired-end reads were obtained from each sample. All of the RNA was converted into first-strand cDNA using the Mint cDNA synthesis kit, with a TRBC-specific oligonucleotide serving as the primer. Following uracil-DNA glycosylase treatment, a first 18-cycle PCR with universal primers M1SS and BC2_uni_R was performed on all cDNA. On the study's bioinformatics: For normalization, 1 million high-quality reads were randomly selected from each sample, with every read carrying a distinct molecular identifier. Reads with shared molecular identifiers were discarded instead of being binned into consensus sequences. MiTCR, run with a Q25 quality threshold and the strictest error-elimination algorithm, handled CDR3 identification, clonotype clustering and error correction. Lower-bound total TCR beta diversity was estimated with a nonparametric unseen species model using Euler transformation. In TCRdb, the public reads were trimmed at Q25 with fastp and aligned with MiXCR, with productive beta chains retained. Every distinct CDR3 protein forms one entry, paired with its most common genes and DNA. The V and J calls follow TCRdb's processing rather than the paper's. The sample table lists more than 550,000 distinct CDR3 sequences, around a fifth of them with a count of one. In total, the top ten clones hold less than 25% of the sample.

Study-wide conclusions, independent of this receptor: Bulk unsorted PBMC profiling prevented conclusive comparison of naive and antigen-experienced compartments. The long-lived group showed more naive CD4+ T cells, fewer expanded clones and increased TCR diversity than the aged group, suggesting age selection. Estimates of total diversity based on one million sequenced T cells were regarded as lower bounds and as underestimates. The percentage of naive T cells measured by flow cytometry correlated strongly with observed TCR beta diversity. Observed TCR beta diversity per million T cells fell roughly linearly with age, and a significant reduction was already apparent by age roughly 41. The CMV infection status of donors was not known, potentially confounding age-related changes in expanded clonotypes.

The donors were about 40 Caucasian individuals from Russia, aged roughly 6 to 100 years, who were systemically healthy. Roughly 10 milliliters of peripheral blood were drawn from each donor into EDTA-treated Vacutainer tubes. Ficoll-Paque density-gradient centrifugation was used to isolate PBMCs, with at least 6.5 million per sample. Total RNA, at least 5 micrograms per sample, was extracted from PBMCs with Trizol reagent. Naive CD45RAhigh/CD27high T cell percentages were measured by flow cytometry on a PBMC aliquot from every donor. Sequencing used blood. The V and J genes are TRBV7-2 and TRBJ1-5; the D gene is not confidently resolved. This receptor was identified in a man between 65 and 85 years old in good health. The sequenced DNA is TGTGCCAGCAGCTCTGCGGGGTTCTATCAGCCCCAGCATTTT. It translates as CASSSAGFYQPQHF.